These T cell receptor beta chains were read from a single sample in a study of OX40 agonist ivuxolimab in advanced cancers. Only in-frame clones appear in the TCRdb table, and some are missing; sequencing was by immunoSEQ multiplex PCR. The sample lists about 75,000 clones; approximately 90% were seen once. This specimen consisted of CD4+ or CD8+ T cells sorted from blood, obtained in a trial of the OX40 agonist ivuxolimab. These receptors were collected from an adult with an advanced solid tumor such as melanoma, head and neck, liver or kidney cancer. The CDR3 runs from the conserved cysteine through the conserved F or W. D genes are given only for firm matches. Clone size is stated in some rows and not others, as once, few, many or a class when expanded.

d_gene	j_gene	v_gene	abundance	CDR3nt	CDR3aa
-	TRBJ1-2	TRBV18	-	TGTGCCAGCTCCCGAGGGATAGATGATGGCTACACCTTC	CASSRGIDDGYTF
-	TRBJ1-6	TRBV5-1	-	TGCGCCAGCAGCATACAGGGTAATTCACCCCTCCACTTT	CASSIQGNSPLHF
-	TRBJ2-3	TRBV19	-	TGTGCCAGCGGACGGGACGCTGCCCAAGGTACGCAGTATTTT	CASGRDAAQGTQYF
TRBD1	TRBJ2-3	TRBV30	-	TGTGCCTGGGAGTCCTCGGGACAGGCGGCAGATACGCAGTATTTT	CAWESSGQAADTQYF
TRBD1	TRBJ2-5	TRBV5-1	-	TGCGCCAGCACCAGAGGGACAGGGGGCTTAGAGACCCAGTACTTC	CASTRGTGGLETQYF
-	TRBJ2-5	TRBV18	-	TGTGCCAGCTCACCACCAGGAGGATTAGGGGAGACCCAGTACTTC	CASSPPGGLGETQYF
-	TRBJ1-1	TRBV9	-	TGTGCCAGCAGCGTAGGGGCCCTCACCGTGAACACTGAAGCTTTCTTT	CASSVGALTVNTEAFF
-	TRBJ2-1	TRBV9	-	TGTGCCAGCAGCCTGGAGGGGGGTCCCTACAATGAGCAGTTCTTC	CASSLEGGPYNEQFF
TRBD1	TRBJ1-2	TRBV19	-	TGTGCCAGTAGTACGGGACAGGGGGTATATGGCTACACCTTC	CASSTGQGVYGYTF
-	TRBJ2-1	TRBV2	-	TGTGCCAGCAGTGGAACAGGCTCCTACAATGAGCAGTTCTTC	CASSGTGSYNEQFF
-	TRBJ1-1	TRBV10-2	-	TGCGCCAGCAGACAGGCGATATACACTGAAGCTTTCTTT	CASRQAIYTEAFF
-	TRBJ2-1	TRBV28	-	TGTGCCAGCAGGAGAGAGGGGAATGAGCAGTTCTTC	CASRREGNEQFF
-	TRBJ1-2	TRBV6-1	-	TGTGCCAGCAGCCCTAACTATGGCTACACCTTC	CASSPNYGYTF
-	TRBJ2-3	TRBV6-1	-	TGTGCCAGCAGTGAACTCGGAGATACGCAGTATTTT	CASSELGDTQYF
-	TRBJ2-3	TRBV9	once	TGTGCCAGCAGCCCTCGACGGGTCACAGATACGCAGTATTTT	CASSPRRVTDTQYF
TRBD2	TRBJ2-3	TRBV5-4	-	TGTGCCAGCAGCTCACCTAGCGGGGCTAGCACAGATACGCAGTATTTT	CASSSPSGASTDTQYF
TRBD1	TRBJ1-5	TRBV2	-	TGTGCCAGCAGTAAGACCGGGACAGGGGTTCAGCCCCAGCATTTT	CASSKTGTGVQPQHF
TRBD1	TRBJ2-1	TRBV9	-	TGTGCCAGCAGCGTAGCGGCAGCAGGGGGCGCGGGCAATGAGCAGTTCTTC	CASSVAAAGGAGNEQFF
-	TRBJ1-2	TRBV5-4	-	TGTGCCAGCAGCTTGGGCACAGTAGGAAGGGGCTACACCTTC	CASSLGTVGRGYTF
TRBD2	TRBJ2-5	TRBV25-1	once	TGTGCCAGCAGTGAATTTAGGACTAGCGGAGAGACCCAGTACTTC	CASSEFRTSGETQYF
-	TRBJ1-2	TRBV6-1	-	TGTGCCAGCAGGGACAACCTAGGAGGCTACACCTTC	CASRDNLGGYTF
TRBD2	TRBJ2-3	TRBV6-1	-	TGTGCCAGCAGTGAAGCTAGCGGGAGATCGGATACGCAGTATTTT	CASSEASGRSDTQYF
-	TRBJ1-4	TRBV5-6	-	TGTGCCAGCAGCTCGCAATCAACTAATGAAAAACTGTTTTTT	CASSSQSTNEKLFF
TRBD1	TRBJ2-7	TRBV9	-	TGTGCCAGCAGCCGGCGACAGGGGGCCTACGAGCAGTACTTC	CASSRRQGAYEQYF
TRBD2	TRBJ2-7	TRBV4-1	-	TGCGCCAGCAGCCTTACTAGCGTGAACTCCTACGAGCAGTACTTC	CASSLTSVNSYEQYF
-	TRBJ1-2	TRBV6-1	-	TGTGCCAGCAGCCCCGGCCGGACAGAGACATATGGCTACACCTTC	CASSPGRTETYGYTF
-	TRBJ2-6	TRBV11-3	once	TGTGCCAGCAGCTTAGGGAGCTCTGGGGCCAACGTCCTGACTTTC	CASSLGSSGANVLTF
-	TRBJ2-5	TRBV5-1	-	TGCGCCAGCAGCCAAGGGGAGACCCAGTACTTC	CASSQGETQYF
TRBD1	TRBJ1-5	TRBV6-6	-	TGTGCCAGCAGTTCCGGACAGGGACAGTCCAATCAGCCCCAGCATTTT	CASSSGQGQSNQPQHF
TRBD2	TRBJ2-2	TRBV18	-	TGTGCCAGCTCACCATCCGGACTAGCGGGGGTCACCGGGGAGCTGTTTTTT	CASSPSGLAGVTGELFF
-	TRBJ2-5	TRBV6-5	-	TGTGCCAGCAGCGGGGCGAAGACAGCTCAAGAGACCCAGTACTTC	CASSGAKTAQETQYF
-	TRBJ1-1	TRBV5-4	-	TGTGCCAGCAGCTCTGACGGAACTATGAACACTGAAGCTTTCTTT	CASSSDGTMNTEAFF
TRBD2	TRBJ2-2	TRBV5-6	-	TGTGCCAGCAGCCACTGGGGGGGCACCGGGGAGCTGTTTTTT	CASSHWGGTGELFF
-	TRBJ1-1	TRBV6-1	few	TGTGCCAGCAGGGGTTTGAACCTGAACACTGAAGCTTTCTTT	CASRGLNLNTEAFF
-	TRBJ2-3	TRBV20-1	-	TGCAGTGCCCCCTTGCGGGCGCAGTATTTT	CSAPLRAQYF
-	TRBJ2-3	TRBV5-6	-	TGTGCCAGCAGCTTGGAGGAAGATCTCACAGATACGCAGTATTTT	CASSLEEDLTDTQYF